The 21 T cell receptor beta chains below all came from one sample that was sequenced in a study of blood T cell repertoires in COVID-19. The table came from immunoSEQ multiplex PCR; TCRdb's copy has only in-frame clones and leaves some out. Of just under 65,000 clones in the sample, 80% to 90% were seen once. The source material was peripheral blood. The receptors come from a middle-aged man with acute or convalescent COVID-19.

The chain uses TRBV7-9 and TRBJ1-1; D is perhaps TRBD1 (5 bases). The V gene's germline CDR1 is SEHNR and CDR2 FQNEAQ (reference sequence). CDR3 length equals 13 residues. Trimming cost V 5 bases and J 0 bases, with 7 bases left between them. The CDR3 region has the DNA TGTGCCAGCAGCAAACAGGTGAACACTGAAGCTTTCTTT. Residues: CASSKQVNTEAFF.

CDR3 region: CASSLTGDPINSPLHF. The CDR3 DNA sequence: TGCGCCAGCAGCTTAACAGGGGATCCTATTAATTCACCCCTCCACTTT. The chain is built from TRBV5-1 and TRBJ1-6, with TRBD1 identical over 7 bases. J lost 6 bases, V lost 2 bases, and 8 bases had no gene match. This CDR3 is 16 amino acids long. CDR1 is SGHRS, CDR2 YFSETQ, per germline.

The rearrangement joins TRBV2 to TRBJ1-1; possible D gene TRBD1, 6 bases. The V gene's germline CDR1 is SNHLY and CDR2 FYNNEI. The CDR3 has 15 amino acids. V was pared by 7 bases and J by 1 base, with 16 bases between. This chain's CDR3 is CASTGGIRTNTEAFF. The CDR3 DNA is TGTGCCAGCACGGGGGGCATAAGGACGAACACTGAAGCTTTCTTT.

In DNA, the CDR3 is TGCAGCGTTGATTTCAGGGTTTATGGCTACACCTTC. Translating it yields CSVDFRVYGYTF. The chain links TRBV29-1 to TRBJ1-2, with D perhaps matching TRBD1 (5 bases). The germline CDR1 and CDR2 sequences are SQVTM and ANQGSEA. Deletions cut 3 bases from V and 5 bases from J, with 10 bases between. CDR3 length equals 12 residues.

This clone was detected only once. The V call is TRBV19, the J call TRBJ2-2, with a possible D match to TRBD2 (7 bases). Germline V gene data show CDR1 as LNHDA and CDR2 as SQIVND (reference sequence). This CDR3 has 15 amino acids. The V end was cut by 3 bases, the J end by 3 bases, with 11 bases between. The CDR3 nucleotides are TGTGCCAGTAGTATCCGGGGGGCGGACACCGGGGAGCTGTTTTTT. It is translated as CASSIRGADTGELFF.

This chain connects TRBV6-5 to TRBJ1-6; the D is unclear. Germline loops: CDR1 MNHEY, CDR2 SVGAGI. The V end lost 7 bases, the J end lost 7 bases, and 11 bases lay between the germline ends. The CDR3 consists of 13 residues. CDR3 sequence (DNA): TGTGCCAGCACCGCGAGGGCCAATTCACCCCTCCACTTT. Protein: CASTARANSPLHF.

The chain employs TRBV7-6 and TRBJ1-3; 9 nucleotides agree with TRBD1. V was clipped by 3 bases and J by 2 bases; unmatched bases: 2. The CDR3 has 15 residues. In germline, CDR1 is SGHVS, CDR2 FNYEAQ. The CDR3 spells CASSFNRGPGNTIYF. In DNA form, the CDR3 reads TGTGCCAGCAGCTTTAACAGGGGGCCTGGAAACACCATATATTTT.

This rearrangement joins TRBV27 to TRBJ2-2; TRBD1 is a possible D gene (6 bases). There are 14 residues in the CDR3. V lost 5 bases and J 6 bases, leaving 13 bases between the germline ends. From germline, CDR1 is MNHEY and CDR2 SMNVEV (reference sequence). The chain's CDR3 is CASSLTGLPGELFF. In nucleotides, the CDR3 is TGTGCCAGCAGTCTTACAGGGCTTCCCGGGGAGCTGTTTTTT.

In its sample, this clone was seen once. The rearrangement links TRBV3-1 (or the pseudogene TRBV3-2) to TRBJ1-5; D may be TRBD1 (5 bases). Germline CDR1 and CDR2: LGHDT and YNNKEL (reference sequence). The V and J ends lost 1 base and 5 bases respectively, with 6 bases between them. CDR3 size: 13 residues. DNA of the CDR3: TGTGCCAGCAGCCAAGGCAGGGATCAGCCCCAGCATTTT. Amino acid sequence: CASSQGRDQPQHF.

The CDR3 bases are TGTGCCAGCAGGGCCACTGGGGCAGTAAATTCACCCCTCCACTTT. It translates to CASRATGAVNSPLHF. The chain recombines TRBV6-5 with TRBJ1-6; a weak D match, TRBD1 (5 bases). The V and J ends lost 6 bases and 7 bases respectively, with 16 bases between them. The CDR3 has 15 residues. Per germline, CDR1 MNHEY and CDR2 SVGAGI.

The genes are TRBV19 and TRBJ1-2; the match to TRBD1 covers 8 bases. Trimming took 3 bases from V and 7 from J; bases not matched to a gene: 13. The CDR3 has 16 amino acids. Per the germline V gene, CDR1 is LNHDA and CDR2 is SQIVND (reference sequence). This CDR3 reads CASSIGVGRGRIGYTF. DNA of the CDR3: TGTGCCAGTAGTATCGGTGTTGGCAGGGGGCGGATTGGCTACACCTTC.

This chain uses TRBV5-1 with TRBJ1-5; D may be TRBD1 (6 bases). Germline values: CDR1 SGHRS, CDR2 YFSETQ. The CDR3 runs to 13 residues. Trimming shortened V by 7 bases and J by 5 bases, and 13 bases separated the two germline ends. The CDR3 DNA sequence: TGCGCCAGCGCCCGGGACACACATCAGCCCCAGCATTTT. Protein: CASARDTHQPQHF. The whole variable domain, filled in from reference TRBV5-1 and TRBJ1-5, reads KAGVTQTPRYLIKTRGQQVTLSCSPISGHRSVSWYQQTPGQGLQFLFEYFSETQRNKGNFPGRFSGRQFSNSRSEMNVSTLELGDSALYLCASARDTHQPQHFGDGTRLSIL.

The chain combines TRBV12-5 with TRBJ2-3, with TRBD1 matching 7 bases. The CDR3 covers 17 residues. CDR1 LGHNT and CDR2 FRNRAP come from the germline V gene. V gave up 1 base and J gave up 2 bases; unmatched junction bases: 9. The CDR3 sequence is CASGLASTGKVTDTQYF. CDR3 nucleotides: TGTGCTAGTGGTTTGGCATCGACAGGGAAAGTCACAGATACGCAGTATTTT.

A single count supports this clone. The chain has TRBV5-8 and TRBJ1-5; maybe TRBD1 (6 bases). Trimming took 2 bases from V and 2 from J, leaving 8 bases between them. The CDR3 sequence is 14 residues long. Germline CDR1 is SGHTS and CDR2 is YDEGEE. The CDR3 here is CASSFRGRNQPQHF. DNA of the CDR3: TGTGCCAGCAGCTTCAGGGGTCGCAATCAGCCCCAGCATTTT.

The rearrangement links TRBV18 to TRBJ2-5; TRBD1 matches 10 bases. Germline V gene data show CDR1 as KGHSH and CDR2 as LQKENI. The CDR3 loop spans 15 amino acids. V was clipped by 3 bases and J by 5 bases; unmatched bases: 6. As DNA, the CDR3 is TGTGCCAGCTCACCTGAGACAGGGGGCACGGAGACCCAGTACTTC. It encodes CASSPETGGTETQYF.

This clone was detected only a few times. The V and J genes are TRBV5-4 and TRBJ2-3; TRBD2 matches at 9 bases. The junction had 12 bases not matched to a gene; V was cut back by 4 bases and J by 3 bases. Germline CDR1 reads SGHNT; CDR2 reads YYREEE (reference sequence). The CDR3 length is 17 residues. CDR3: CASSVRTLAGHTDTQYF. The CDR3 nucleotides are TGTGCCAGCAGCGTCCGGACTCTAGCGGGGCATACAGATACGCAGTATTTT.

This rearrangement joins TRBV24-1 to TRBJ2-6; TRBD1 might be the D (6 bases). The CDR3 sequence is 18 residues long. Trimming stripped 4 bases from V and 2 bases from J, with 17 bases between. The germline gives CDR1 KGHDR, CDR2 SFDVKD. For the CDR3, the DNA is TGTGCCACCAGTGACCGATCGACAGGCGATGCTGGGGCCAACGTCCTGACTTTC. Translated, it gives CATSDRSTGDAGANVLTF.

This chain links TRBV11-3 with TRBJ1-4; unclear D gene. V was cut by 5 bases and J by 8 bases, with 21 bases left in between. CDR1 and CDR2 from the germline V gene are SGHNT and YENEEA. The CDR3 runs 16 residues. Written as DNA, the CDR3 is TGTGCCAGCAGCCGGGGAGGGCCTCTTTCGGGGGAAAAACTGTTTTTT. The encoded protein is CASSRGGPLSGEKLFF. Using reference TRBV11-3 and TRBJ1-4 for the parts outside the CDR3, the full variable domain is EAGVVQSPRYKIIEKKQPVAFWCNPISGHNTLYWYLQNLGQGPELLIRYENEEAVDDSQLPKDRFSAERLKGVDSTLKIQPAELGDSAVYLCASSRGGPLSGEKLFFGSGTQLSVL.

J is TRBJ1-4 and V is TRBV11-3, with a possible D match to TRBD1 (6 bases). Trimming left V 6 bases short and J 5 bases short, with 13 bases between. Germline V lookup: CDR1 SGHNT, CDR2 YENEEA. This CDR3 is built from 14 residues. CDR3 in DNA: TGTGCCAGCAGTAAGGGGGGGTCCAATGAAAAACTGTTTTTT. Translating gives CASSKGGSNEKLFF. The full variable domain, completed using reference TRBV11-3 and TRBJ1-4, is EAGVVQSPRYKIIEKKQPVAFWCNPISGHNTLYWYLQNLGQGPELLIRYENEEAVDDSQLPKDRFSAERLKGVDSTLKIQPAELGDSAVYLCASSKGGSNEKLFFGSGTQLSVL.

The gene calls are TRBV7-8 and TRBJ2-7; D may be TRBD2 (6 bases). V gave up 6 bases and J gave up 6 bases, with 15 bases separating them. The CDR3 is made up of 13 amino acids. Germline V gene data show CDR1 as SGHVS and CDR2 as FQNEAQ. The CDR3: CASSLKEGSEQYF. Written as DNA, the CDR3 is TGTGCCAGCAGTTTAAAGGAGGGGTCCGAGCAGTACTTC.

This chain uses TRBV5-6 with TRBJ1-6, with 7 nucleotides matching TRBD1. Germline-derived CDR1 and CDR2 are SGHDT and YYEEEE. This CDR3 contains 17 residues. V shed 3 bases and J 0 bases; nucleotides not matched to a gene: 6. This CDR3 reads CASSWGDSSSYNSPLHF. The CDR3 coding sequence is TGTGCCAGCAGCTGGGGGGACAGCAGCTCCTATAATTCACCCCTCCACTTT.